The 28 T cell receptor beta chains given below trace back to one sample, sequenced in a study of T cells in localized non-small cell lung cancer. Only in-frame clones appear in the TCRdb table, and some are missing; sequencing was by immunoSEQ multiplex PCR. The table includes tens of thousands of clones, about 83% detected once. The source material was peripheral blood, sampled before any cancer treatment. The receptors originated from a female donor over 55 with stage I lung adenocarcinoma.

V is TRBV29-1 and J is TRBJ1-1, with D unclear. This CDR3 contains 12 residues. With 5 bases removed from V and 8 bases from J, the gap between germline ends came to 15 bases. CDR1 is SQVTM and CDR2 is ANQGSEA in the germline V gene. The CDR3 here is CSVSGPTREAFF. CDR3 DNA sequence: TGCAGCGTTTCCGGACCGACCAGAGAAGCTTTCTTT.

J is TRBJ2-5 and V is TRBV6-1; D call uncertain. CDR1 MNHNS and CDR2 SASEGT come from the germline V gene. V lost 0 bases and J 4 bases, leaving 12 bases between the germline ends. CDR3 size: 15 residues. CDR3 in DNA: TGTGCCAGCAGTGAAGCTGGGCTAGTTACAGAGACCCAGTACTTC. This gives the protein CASSEAGLVTETQYF.

The CDR3 here is CASSADSTGEQFF. The CDR3 DNA reads as TGTGCCAGCAGCGCTGACTCCACCGGGGAGCAGTTCTTC. The chain is built from TRBV9 and TRBJ2-1; D unclear. This CDR3 has 13 residues. The ends were cut back, 3 bases at V and 10 bases at J, with 14 bases in the middle. Germline loops: CDR1 SGDLS, CDR2 YYNGEE. Combining the CDR3 with reference TRBV9 and TRBJ2-1 gives the whole variable domain DSGVTQTPKHLITATGQRVTLRCSPRSGDLSVYWYQQSLDQGLQFLIQYYNGEERAKGNILERFSAQQFPDLHSELNLSSLELGDSALYFCASSADSTGEQFFGPGTRLTVL.

This clone was detected once. The chain employs TRBV10-2 and TRBJ2-7, with 12 bases identical to TRBD2. Germline V gene sequence: CDR1 WSHSY, CDR2 SAAADI. CDR3 length: 15 amino acids. After removal of 7 bases from V and 2 bases from J, the junction contained 6 bases not matched to a gene. CDR3 coding DNA: TGCGCCAGCAATCCTAGCGGGAGGGCCACCTACGAGCAGTACTTC. The encoded protein is CASNPSGRATYEQYF.

The chain combines TRBV6-5 with TRBJ2-5, with 9 positions matching TRBD1. CDR1 is MNHEY, CDR2 SVGAGI, per germline. The CDR3 has 13 amino acids. After removal of 6 bases from V and 4 bases from J, the junction contained 3 bases not matched to a gene. The CDR3: CASRGTGRETQYF. Here the CDR3 DNA reads TGTGCCAGCAGGGGGACAGGGAGAGAGACCCAGTACTTC.

The chain uses TRBV19 and TRBJ1-4, with D perhaps TRBD1 (5 bases). CDR1 and CDR2 from the germline V gene are LNHDA and SQIVND (reference sequence). V was pared by 7 bases and J by 2 bases, with 14 bases between. The CDR3 has 15 residues. The CDR3 DNA is TGTGCCAGTAACGCCCCCGGGACGACTAATGAAAAACTGTTTTTT. This codes for CASNAPGTTNEKLFF.

Only a few counts were recorded for this clone. The V and J genes are TRBV19 and TRBJ1-1, with D unresolved. The V gene lost 1 base and the J gene lost 2 bases, with 5 bases spanning the gap. The CDR3 is made up of 13 amino acids. The germline V gene encodes CDR1 LNHDA and CDR2 SQIVND (reference sequence). The CDR3 DNA reads TGTGCCAGTAGTATAGGGTTCAACACTGAAGCTTTCTTT. It specifies CASSIGFNTEAFF.

The chain recombines TRBV19 with TRBJ1-1; 12 bases fit TRBD1. The junction had 12 bases not matched to a gene; V was cut back by 8 bases and J by 5 bases. This CDR3 has 16 residues. Germline V gives CDR1 LNHDA, CDR2 SQIVND (reference sequence). CDR3 protein: CASAGQGARKGTEAFF. Here the CDR3 DNA reads TGTGCCAGTGCGGGACAGGGGGCCCGAAAAGGAACTGAAGCTTTCTTT.

This rearrangement joins TRBV19 to TRBJ2-2; no definite D call. Germline CDR1 LNHDA, CDR2 SQIVND (reference sequence). Trimming removed 3 bases from V and 8 bases from J, with 22 bases in between. The CDR3 length is 17 residues. The CDR3 reads CASSIDFVLGVPGELFF. DNA for the CDR3: TGTGCCAGTAGTATTGATTTTGTATTAGGAGTCCCGGGGGAGCTGTTTTTT.

The chain is built from TRBV19 and TRBJ2-1, with D tentatively TRBD2 (5 bases). The CDR3 totals 13 residues. The germline gives CDR1 LNHDA, CDR2 SQIVND (reference sequence). Trimming removed 4 bases from V and 8 bases from J, with 12 bases in between. The CDR3 coding sequence is TGTGCCAGTAGTAAACGGGATAGGGATGAGCAGTTCTTC. This gives the protein CASSKRDRDEQFF.

This sequence joins TRBV6-5 and TRBJ2-3, with D perhaps TRBD2 (5 bases). Germline V gene sequence: CDR1 MNHEY, CDR2 SVGAGI. CDR3 length: 16 amino acids. Trimming took off 4 bases at V and 5 bases at J, with 19 bases between the two ends. The CDR3 coding sequence is TGTGCCAGCAGTTCCCCAAACGCGGGCCGGGGAGATACGCAGTATTTT. It codes for CASSSPNAGRGDTQYF.

V is TRBV5-8 and J is TRBJ2-2; 8 positions match TRBD1. The CDR3 contains 15 residues. CDR1 SGHTS and CDR2 YDEGEE come from the germline V gene. V trimming: 4 bases; J trimming: 3 bases; junction bases outside the gene matches: 5. The DNA of the CDR3 is TGTGCCAGCAGCCTTGGACAGGGCTACACCGGGGAGCTGTTTTTT. Its translation: CASSLGQGYTGELFF.

This chain connects TRBV19 to TRBJ1-2; possible D gene TRBD1, 6 bases. Trimming took 4 bases from V and 2 from J, leaving 8 bases between them. The germline CDR1 and CDR2 sequences are LNHDA and SQIVND (reference sequence). The CDR3 is 13 amino acids. The CDR3 region has the DNA TGTGCCAGTAGTAACCAGGGGAACTATGGCTACACCTTC. The encoded protein is CASSNQGNYGYTF.

This clone has more than one count but fewer than ten. V is TRBV19 and J is TRBJ2-5; TRBD1 matches at 7 bases. The CDR3 consists of 12 residues. Germline V gene data show CDR1 as LNHDA and CDR2 as SQIVND (reference sequence). The junction had 1 base not matched to a gene; V was cut back by 5 bases and J by 4 bases. CDR3 in amino acids: CASSYRGETQYF. The CDR3 DNA reads as TGTGCCAGTAGTTACAGGGGAGAGACCCAGTACTTC.

The chain recombines TRBV11-2 with TRBJ1-1, with D perhaps TRBD1 (6 bases). The length of the CDR3 is 16 residues. The germline V gene has CDR1 SGHAT and CDR2 FQNNGV. Trimming pared 4 bases from V and 4 bases from J, leaving 19 bases between. CDR3 region: CASSSRIQGAGTEAFF. DNA of the CDR3: TGTGCCAGCAGCTCGCGGATACAGGGCGCCGGCACTGAAGCTTTCTTT.

V is TRBV30 and J is TRBJ2-7, with TRBD2 as a possible D gene (6 bases). V was clipped by 4 bases and J by 6 bases, with 13 bases between them. Germline CDR1 and CDR2: GTSNPN and SVGIG (reference sequence). This CDR3 spans 12 amino acids. This CDR3 reads CAWKLAYSEQYF. The CDR3 DNA reads TGTGCCTGGAAACTAGCTTATTCCGAGCAGTACTTC.

This clone was seen a handful of times. V is TRBV30 and J is TRBJ2-7; D ambiguous. This CDR3 has 14 residues. The germline CDR1 and CDR2 sequences are GTSNPN and SVGIG (reference sequence). The V and J ends lost 0 bases and 1 base respectively, with 10 bases between them. The CDR3 bases are TGTGCCTGGAGTGTGTCGAGCGCTTCCTACGAGCAGTACTTC. Encoded protein: CAWSVSSASYEQYF.

The chain recombines TRBV11-3 with TRBJ1-6; D is ambiguous. The ends were cut back, 5 bases at V and 13 bases at J, with 15 bases in the middle. The CDR3 extends over 13 amino acids. The germline gives CDR1 SGHNT, CDR2 YENEEA. As DNA, the CDR3 is TGTGCCAGCAGCCGGACTTCTAATCTCCCCCTCCACTTT. Its translation: CASSRTSNLPLHF. Variable domain in full (rest from reference TRBV11-3 and TRBJ1-6): EAGVVQSPRYKIIEKKQPVAFWCNPISGHNTLYWYLQNLGQGPELLIRYENEEAVDDSQLPKDRFSAERLKGVDSTLKIQPAELGDSAVYLCASSRTSNLPLHFGNGTRLTVT.

V is TRBV25-1 and J is TRBJ1-6; D gene unclear. Between the trimmed V and J ends, which lost 0 bases and 9 bases, there was a span of 3 bases. Germline CDR1 MGHDK, CDR2 SYGVNS. CDR3 length equals 12 residues. As DNA, the CDR3 is TGTGCCAGCAGTGAATATGGTTCACCCCTCCACTTT. Amino acid sequence: CASSEYGSPLHF. Full variable domain (remainder filled in from reference TRBV25-1 and TRBJ1-6): EADIYQTPRYLVIGTGKKITLECSQTMGHDKMYWYQQDPGMELHLIHYSYGVNSTEKGDLSSESTVSRIRTEHFPLTLESARPSHTSQYLCASSEYGSPLHFGNGTRLTVT.

This rearrangement joins TRBV4-1 to TRBJ1-4, with D unresolved. Trimming stripped 4 bases from V and 5 bases from J, with 14 bases between. The germline V gene has CDR1 MGHRA and CDR2 YSYEKL. The CDR3 spans 15 residues. CDR3 sequence: CASSLLPAPNEKLFF. The CDR3 nucleotides read TGCGCCAGCAGCCTCCTGCCGGCGCCGAATGAAAAACTGTTTTTT.

This clone was seen only once. This chain links TRBV27 with TRBJ1-1, with D unresolved. Trimming stripped 6 bases from V and 4 bases from J, with 15 bases between. CDR3 length: 14 amino acids. The germline V gene encodes CDR1 MNHEY and CDR2 SMNVEV (reference sequence). The chain's CDR3 is CASRIHSYGTEAFF. In DNA, the CDR3 is TGTGCCAGCAGAATTCACAGTTACGGCACTGAAGCTTTCTTT.

This chain joins TRBV7-3 and TRBJ2-2; the D gene is possibly TRBD1 (6 bases). This CDR3 is built from 14 residues. The germline CDR1 and CDR2 sequences are SGHTA and FQGTGA. V dropped 4 bases and J dropped 2 bases, with 8 bases sitting between them. The CDR3 DNA reads as TGTGCCAGCAGCTGGGACACCAACACCGGGGAGCTGTTTTTT. It translates to CASSWDTNTGELFF.

As for this clone: This likely comes from a read error, as the CDR3 has no conserved phenylalanine or tryptophan at its end. The DNA is omitted, as the CDR3 cannot be located on it reliably, and the CDR3 follows TCRdb's listing. The gene calls are TRBV14 and TRBJ2-7; TRBD1 is the table's D call and was not checked against the DNA. Germline CDR1 and CDR2: SGHDN and FVKESK. The CDR3 has 9 residues if both end residues are counted. The CDR3 sequence is CASSQFPGQ.

The chain carries TRBV28 and TRBJ1-2; 8 bases are a match to TRBD1. Germline CDR1 and CDR2: MDHEN and SYDVKM. V shed 3 bases, J shed 7 bases, and the junction held 7 bases outside the gene matches. The length of the CDR3 is 14 residues. The DNA for the CDR3 is TGTGCCAGCAGTTTTAGGGTCCAGGGGGCTGGCTACACCTTC. Its protein is CASSFRVQGAGYTF.

This clone was seen only once. V is TRBV6-5 and J is TRBJ1-2; D is unresolved. The V and J ends lost 5 bases and 3 bases respectively, with 7 bases between them. In germline, CDR1 is MNHEY, CDR2 SVGAGI. This CDR3 has 12 residues. CDR3 nucleotides: TGTGCCAGCAGTGCGCGCCACTATGGCTACACCTTC. This codes for CASSARHYGYTF.

This rearrangement joins TRBV19 to TRBJ2-3; TRBD2 matches 11 bases. Germline assignment: CDR1 LNHDA and CDR2 SQIVND (reference sequence). There are 13 residues in the CDR3. The CDR3 spells CATSGSFTDTQYF. CDR3 DNA sequence: TGTGCTACTAGCGGGAGTTTTACAGATACGCAGTATTTT.

This clone was seen a handful of times. The rearrangement links TRBV18 to TRBJ2-1; 10 bases are a match to TRBD2. V trimming: 4 bases; J trimming: 9 bases; junction bases outside the gene matches: 6. The germline V gene encodes CDR1 KGHSH and CDR2 LQKENI. The CDR3 spans 14 residues. The CDR3 nucleotides are TGTGCCAGCTCACGTGCTAGCGGGAGTGGTGAGCAGTTCTTC. Its translation is CASSRASGSGEQFF. Drawing the rest from reference TRBV18 and TRBJ2-1, the complete variable domain is NAGVMQNPRHLVRRRGQEARLRCSPMKGHSHVYWYRQLPEEGLKFMVYLQKENIIDESGMPKERFSAEFPKEGPSILRIQQVVRGDSAAYFCASSRASGSGEQFFGPGTRLTVL.

The V call is TRBV7-8, the J call TRBJ2-5; D may be TRBD1 or TRBD2 (5 bases each). The CDR3 covers 13 residues. Germline-derived CDR1 and CDR2 are SGHVS and FQNEAQ. Trimming removed 6 bases from V and 10 bases from J, with 18 bases in between. CDR3: CASSSGTQGYQYF. CDR3 DNA: TGTGCCAGCAGTTCCGGGACGCAAGGATACCAGTACTTC. The full variable domain, with the rest looked up from reference TRBV7-8 and TRBJ2-5, is GAGVSQSPRYKVAKRGQDVALRCDPISGHVSLFWYQQALGQGPEFLTYFQNEAQLDKSGLPSDRFFAERPEGSVSTLKIQRTQQEDSAVYLCASSSGTQGYQYFGPGTRLLVL.